This TCR beta chain was obtained from a study of blood T cell repertoires in COVID-19. The repertoire was sequenced with immunoSEQ multiplex PCR; TCRdb's copy has only in-frame clones and lacks some. The sample has 270,000 or so clones, 83% seen once; the top ten hold 8% to 10%. The germline gives CDR1 SEHNR, CDR2 FQNEAQ (reference sequence). This CDR3 comprises 13 residues. Trimming shortened V by 0 bases and J by 11 bases, and 13 bases separated the two germline ends. The chain recombines TRBV7-9 with TRBJ1-1, with D tentatively TRBD1 (5 bases). The sequencing sample was made of peripheral blood. The sequence was obtained from a woman aged 45 to 65 who had recovered from COVID-19. DNA for the CDR3: TGTGCCAGCAGCTTAGCCCGCGGGGGGAGGGCTTTCTTT. Residues: CASSLARGGRAFF.